The 29 T cell receptor beta chains below were found in one sample sequenced in a study of blood T cell repertoires in COVID-19. Assay: immunoSEQ multiplex PCR; the TCRdb copy retains only in-frame clones and omits some. The repertoire holds 75,000 to 90,000 clones, with roughly 86% as singletons. Sequenced sample: peripheral blood. The receptors come from a man aged 50 or older with active or convalescent COVID-19.

The chain links TRBV10-3 to TRBJ2-7; D perhaps matches TRBD1 (6 bases). CDR1 and CDR2 from the germline V gene are ENHRY and SYGVKD. The CDR3 runs 12 residues. V lost 9 bases and J lost 0, with 9 bases in between. The CDR3 sequence is CAMRQVSYEQYV. CDR3 DNA sequence: TGTGCCATGCGACAGGTCTCCTACGAGCAGTACGTC.

As regards this clone: In the same sample, other DNA sequences code for this CDR3. The chain employs TRBV29-1 and TRBJ1-2, with 8 bases identical to TRBD1. The J segment lost 3 bases and the V segment lost 5 bases, leaving 2 bases of the junction unmatched. The CDR3 extends over 12 amino acids. Germline assignment: CDR1 SQVTM and CDR2 ANQGSEA. The CDR3 DNA reads TGCAGCGTTTCACAGGGGGACTATGGCTACACCTTC. Protein: CSVSQGDYGYTF.

This clone turned up a few times. The chain uses TRBV18 and TRBJ1-4, with D maybe TRBD1 (5 bases). This CDR3 is built from 13 residues. Germline V gene sequence: CDR1 KGHSH, CDR2 LQKENI. Trimming removed 1 base at V and 5 bases at J, with 5 bases between. The CDR3 DNA sequence: TGTGCCAGCTCACCACGGACAAATGAAAAACTGTTTTTT. Its protein is CASSPRTNEKLFF.

The V gene is TRBV30, the J gene TRBJ2-2, with D possibly matching TRBD1 (5 bases). V dropped 4 bases and J dropped 2 bases, with 11 bases sitting between them. Germline assignment: CDR1 GTSNPN and CDR2 SVGIG (reference sequence). CDR3 length: 14 amino acids. DNA for the CDR3: TGTGCCTGGAAGTCAGGGCCCAACACCGGGGAGCTGTTTTTT. Protein sequence: CAWKSGPNTGELFF.

This rearrangement joins TRBV5-1 to TRBJ2-3, with a tentative D call TRBD2 (5 bases). The CDR3 runs 13 residues. V lost 4 bases, J lost 9 bases, and 15 bases lay in between. Germline V gives CDR1 SGHRS, CDR2 YFSETQ. CDR3 nucleotide sequence: TGCGCCAGCAGCCCATCTTCTGAGGGAACGCAGTATTTT. It encodes CASSPSSEGTQYF.

The chain joins TRBV28 to TRBJ2-3, with D perhaps TRBD1 (6 bases). Trimming left V 4 bases short and J 5 bases short, with 10 bases between. In germline, CDR1 is MDHEN, CDR2 SYDVKM. The CDR3 extends over 13 amino acids. The CDR3 DNA reads as TGTGCCAGCAGTTCGGGGACACAAGATACGCAGTATTTT. It translates to CASSSGTQDTQYF.

J is TRBJ1-2 and V is TRBV5-1; 7 nucleotides match TRBD1. The germline CDR1 and CDR2 sequences are SGHRS and YFSETQ. The CDR3 consists of 17 residues. V lost 4 bases, J lost 2 bases, and 14 bases stayed unmatched. The CDR3 spells CASSQGQGTATNYGYTF. The CDR3 DNA is TGCGCCAGCAGCCAAGGACAAGGGACAGCGACAAACTATGGCTACACCTTC.

The CDR3 loop is CASSTVSTDTQYF. The CDR3 DNA reads as TGCGCCAGCAGCACAGTTAGCACAGATACGCAGTATTTT. V gene TRBV5-1 combines with J gene TRBJ2-3; D gene unclear. The CDR3 runs 13 residues. Trimming cost V 4 bases and J 0 bases, with 6 bases left between them. In germline, CDR1 is SGHRS, CDR2 YFSETQ.

This clone has just one count. V usage is TRBV2 and J usage is TRBJ2-1; 11 bases fit TRBD2. The CDR3 covers 13 residues. The junction had 5 bases not matched to a gene; V was cut back by 0 bases and J by 16 bases. Germline V CDR1 and CDR2: SNHLY, FYNNEI. The CDR3 loop is CASSEATGLADFF. For the CDR3, the DNA is TGTGCCAGCAGTGAAGCCACGGGACTAGCGGATTTCTTC.

The chain uses TRBV6-6 and TRBJ1-3; maybe TRBD1 (6 bases). Trimming took off 5 bases at V and 4 bases at J, with 12 bases between the two ends. The CDR3 is 14 residues long. Germline loops: CDR1 MNHNY, CDR2 SVGAGI (reference sequence). The CDR3 region has the DNA TGTGCCAGCAGTCCCGGGACACCCGGAAACACCATATATTTT. Encoded protein: CASSPGTPGNTIYF.

The chain's CDR3 is CASSLDWTSYEQYV. The CDR3 DNA reads TGTGCCAGCAGCTTAGATTGGACTTCCTACGAGCAGTACGTC. The chain joins TRBV11-2 to TRBJ2-7; possibly TRBD2 for D (5 bases). This CDR3 is built from 14 residues. CDR1 and CDR2 from the germline V gene are SGHAT and FQNNGV. Trimming removed 0 bases from V and 1 base from J, with 7 bases in between.

This chain links TRBV28 with TRBJ2-4; D is unclear. Germline CDR1 MDHEN, CDR2 SYDVKM. Trimming removed 3 bases at V and 7 bases at J, with 13 bases between. The CDR3 extends over 14 amino acids. The chain's CDR3 is CASSFPGIRNIQYF. DNA for the CDR3: TGTGCCAGCAGTTTCCCAGGCATTAGGAACATTCAGTACTTC.

The CDR3 nucleotides are TGTGCCAGTAGTGGAGGCGGAGATTCACCCCTCCACTTT. Amino acids: CASSGGGDSPLHF. This chain joins TRBV19 and TRBJ1-6; unclear D gene. Deletions cut 5 bases from V and 8 bases from J, with 10 bases between. From germline, CDR1 is LNHDA and CDR2 SQIVND (reference sequence). There are 13 residues in the CDR3.

The rearrangement uses TRBV2 and TRBJ2-7; 11 bases agree with TRBD1. The CDR3 is 15 amino acids. The germline CDR1 and CDR2 sequences are SNHLY and FYNNEI. V dropped 3 bases and J dropped 6; count of bases not matched to a gene: 7. DNA of the CDR3: TGTGCCAGCAGTGAGTCCGGGACAGGGGGATCCGAGCAGTACTTC. This translates into CASSESGTGGSEQYF.

V and J are TRBV30 and TRBJ1-4; no firm D call. Trimming took off 2 bases at V and 2 bases at J, with 12 bases between the two ends. Germline loops: CDR1 GTSNPN, CDR2 SVGIG (reference sequence). The CDR3 runs to 15 residues. The CDR3 region has the DNA TGTGCCTGGAGTTCATCGGGAAGGACTAATGAAAAACTGTTTTTT. This encodes CAWSSSGRTNEKLFF.

The chain uses TRBV19 and TRBJ2-3, with 9 nucleotides matching TRBD1. J lost 3 bases, V lost 3 bases, and 4 bases had no gene match. This CDR3 is 15 amino acids long. CDR1 and CDR2 from the germline V gene are LNHDA and SQIVND (reference sequence). CDR3 residues: CASSILTGGTDTQYF. The DNA for the CDR3 is TGTGCCAGTAGTATTCTGACAGGGGGGACAGATACGCAGTATTTT. Looking up the rest from reference TRBV19 and TRBJ2-3 gives the full variable domain: DGGITQSPKYLFRKEGQNVTLSCEQNLNHDAMYWYRQDPGQGLRLIYYSQIVNDFQKGDIAEGYSVSREKKESFPLTVTSAQKNPTAFYLCASSILTGGTDTQYFGPGTRLTVL.

The chain recombines TRBV5-6 with TRBJ1-5; no definite D call. CDR1 is SGHDT and CDR2 is YYEEEE in the germline V gene. V was cut by 0 bases and J by 0 bases, with 10 bases left in between. The CDR3 has 16 residues. CDR3 in DNA: TGTGCCAGCAGCTTGGGAGGAGTCTATAGCAATCAGCCCCAGCATTTT. Encoded protein: CASSLGGVYSNQPQHF.

This chain joins TRBV13 and TRBJ2-5; D is perhaps TRBD1 (6 bases). Per the germline V gene, CDR1 is PRHDT and CDR2 is FYEKMQ (reference sequence). The V end lost 0 bases, the J end lost 2 bases, and 7 bases lay between the germline ends. The CDR3 length is 14 residues. Written as DNA, the CDR3 is TGTGCCAGCAGCTTAGGCAGGGGTCAAGAGACCCAGTACTTC. Translation gives CASSLGRGQETQYF.

The rearrangement links TRBV19 to TRBJ2-4, with a weak D call TRBD2 (5 bases). Germline V gene lookup returns CDR1 LNHDA and CDR2 SQIVND (reference sequence). The CDR3 is made up of 15 amino acids. V dropped 7 bases and J dropped 0 bases, with 13 bases sitting between them. CDR3 DNA: TGTGCCAGTAATCGTGAGGGCCTAGCCAAAAACATTCAGTACTTC. Protein product: CASNREGLAKNIQYF.

This chain uses TRBV30 with TRBJ2-2, with D perhaps TRBD1 (6 bases). Germline V gives CDR1 GTSNPN, CDR2 SVGIG (reference sequence). V lost 0 bases, J lost 1 base, and 9 bases lay in between. The CDR3 totals 15 residues. The CDR3 coding sequence is TGTGCCTGGAGTGTGCCGGACAGGAACACCGGGGAGCTGTTTTTT. This encodes CAWSVPDRNTGELFF.

The V and J genes are TRBV2 and TRBJ1-5; no reliable D call. CDR1 SNHLY and CDR2 FYNNEI come from the germline V gene. The V end lost 2 bases, the J end lost 0 bases, and 8 bases lay between the germline ends. This CDR3 has 15 residues. CDR3 DNA sequence: TGTGCCAGCAGTGAAACCAGTTATAGCAATCAGCCCCAGCATTTT. It codes for CASSETSYSNQPQHF.

The chain carries TRBV5-1 and TRBJ1-5, with 9 positions matching TRBD1. Germline lookup yields CDR1 SGHRS and CDR2 YFSETQ. The CDR3 extends over 18 amino acids. The V segment lost 0 bases and the J segment 1 base; nucleotides outside the gene matches: 8. Here the CDR3 reads CASSLARDRAVSNQPQHF. The CDR3 DNA sequence: TGCGCCAGCAGCTTGGCCAGGGACAGGGCTGTAAGCAATCAGCCCCAGCATTTT.

The rearrangement uses TRBV5-6 and TRBJ2-3; 9 bases align to TRBD1. The CDR3 consists of 15 residues. In germline, CDR1 is SGHDT, CDR2 YYEEEE. After removal of 6 bases from V and 1 base from J, the junction contained 6 bases not matched to a gene. The CDR3 DNA reads TGTGCCAGCACCTTACACAGGGGGCGCACAGATACGCAGTATTTT. As protein: CASTLHRGRTDTQYF.

J is TRBJ1-4 and V is TRBV30; the D gene is possibly TRBD1 (5 bases). Looked up from germline, CDR1 is GTSNPN and CDR2 is SVGIG (reference sequence). Trimming cost V 1 base and J 0 bases, with 9 bases left between them. The CDR3 is 15 residues long. As DNA, the CDR3 is TGTGCCTGGAGTGCATCAGGGTCAACTAATGAAAAACTGTTTTTT. This codes for CAWSASGSTNEKLFF.

The chain combines TRBV18 with TRBJ1-3; possible D gene TRBD1, 6 bases. Germline V lookup: CDR1 KGHSH, CDR2 LQKENI. The CDR3 covers 15 residues. V lost 7 bases to trimming and J lost 0 bases, with 13 bases between them. For the CDR3, the DNA is TGTGCCAGCTTGCCCCGGGACAACTCTGGAAACACCATATATTTT. It is translated as CASLPRDNSGNTIYF.

The chain joins TRBV15 to TRBJ2-7, with D uncertain. Trimming removed 5 bases from V and 0 bases from J, with 14 bases in between. Per germline, CDR1 LNHNV and CDR2 YYDKDF (reference sequence). The CDR3 is made up of 15 amino acids. The CDR3 sequence: CATSAEVGLSYEQYV. In nucleotides, the CDR3 is TGTGCCACCAGCGCCGAGGTAGGCCTCTCCTACGAGCAGTACGTC.

This clone was seen only once. The chain combines TRBV3-1 (or the pseudogene TRBV3-2) with TRBJ1-6, with 7 bases identical to TRBD1. The CDR3 length is 14 residues. V shed 3 bases, J shed 7 bases, and the junction held 3 bases outside the gene matches. The germline V gene has CDR1 LGHDT and CDR2 YNNKEL (reference sequence). CDR3 region: CASSQGQTNSPLHF. CDR3 DNA: TGTGCCAGCAGCCAGGGACAGACAAATTCACCCCTCCACTTT.

The J gene is TRBJ2-7, the V gene TRBV10-3; 10 bases are shared with TRBD1. Germline V gene lookup returns CDR1 ENHRY and CDR2 SYGVKD. Trimming removed 0 bases from V and 0 bases from J; junction bases left unmatched: 8. The CDR3 runs 18 residues. The CDR3 DNA follows: TGTGCCATCAGTGAGTCGGGGGGGGACAGGGGACCCTCCTACGAGCAGTACTTC. This translates into CAISESGGDRGPSYEQYF.

This clone came up once. The CDR3 DNA reads TGTGCCTGGAGTGGAAAAATGCAGGGGGCGCGGAATCAGCCCCAGCATTTT. Protein: CAWSGKMQGARNQPQHF. The chain uses TRBV30 and TRBJ1-5, with 8 bases fitting TRBD1. The CDR3 has 17 amino acids. Germline assignment: CDR1 GTSNPN and CDR2 SVGIG (reference sequence). J lost 4 bases, V lost 1 base, and 12 bases had no gene match.